This record looks at one T cell receptor beta chain sequence and its context. The target antigen is unknown. Naive CD8 populations comprised CD45RO-negative cells positively selected for CCR7, excluding terminally differentiated effector memory CD45RA+ cells. The ends were cut back, 5 bases at V and 5 bases at J, with 19 bases in the middle. Germline V gene sequence: CDR1 MNHEY, CDR2 SMNVEV (reference sequence). The CDR3 loop spans 16 amino acids. These data are taken from a study of shared clonotypes between healthy human individuals. Study-wide context: Per-donor plates numbered three CD4 naive, three CD4 memory, two CD8 naive and one CD8 memory. Study-wide findings and caveats: Naive subsets usually exceeded memory subsets in estimated richness. Several donors showed sharing of approximately 5% of naive CD4 clonotypes. Sampling was confined to blood; repertoires within tissues likely differ.

Measured with immunoSEQ multiplex PCR; TCRdb has only the in-frame clones, and not every one. The sample holds a few million clones, just over 90% seen once. The sequence was obtained from a young man in good health. Some clones in this sample may be carry-over from other donors' samples. Sequencing was performed on naive CD8+ T cells from PBMCs. This chain joins TRBV27 and TRBJ1-5; D is perhaps TRBD1 (5 bases). For the CDR3, the DNA is TGTGCCAGCAGTCCCTCGCAGGGCGCCGATCATCAGCCCCAGCATTTT. Translating gives CASSPSQGADHQPQHF.